Reported below is one T cell receptor beta chain. The target antigen is unknown. This sample was taken from a study of CXCR3-negative and CXCR3-positive naive CD8 T cells. Findings of the study overall: Surface CD5 matched across naive subsets, and TRB CDR3 properties served to infer TCR strength. More hydrophobic TRB CDR3s were found in CXCR3-positive naive cells than in CXCR3-negative naive cells. The study found comparably high diversity in both naive subsets and much lower diversity in memory CD8+ cells.

Libraries were UMI-labeled 5' RACE TRB cDNA. Reprocessing the 5' RACE reads, TCRdb reports a single entry for every CDR3 protein and omits DNA. The data include 50,000 to 65,000 distinct CDR3 sequences; the top ten clones carry about 1.4%. Within the CD8+ T cell compartment, naive cells were CD45RO-CCR7+CD27+CD95-. Germline values: CDR1 MGHDK, CDR2 SYGVNS. CDR3 size: 15 residues. The material sequenced was naive CXCR3- CD8+ T cells from blood. Subset noted: CD45RO-CCR7+CD27+CD95- naive CD8+ T cells lacking CXCR3 (TNR3-). The chain uses TRBV25-1 and TRBJ2-5. The receptor's source is a human donor in good health. Some clones in this sample may be carry-over from other donors' samples. CDR3 protein: CASSEYGDGQETQYF.